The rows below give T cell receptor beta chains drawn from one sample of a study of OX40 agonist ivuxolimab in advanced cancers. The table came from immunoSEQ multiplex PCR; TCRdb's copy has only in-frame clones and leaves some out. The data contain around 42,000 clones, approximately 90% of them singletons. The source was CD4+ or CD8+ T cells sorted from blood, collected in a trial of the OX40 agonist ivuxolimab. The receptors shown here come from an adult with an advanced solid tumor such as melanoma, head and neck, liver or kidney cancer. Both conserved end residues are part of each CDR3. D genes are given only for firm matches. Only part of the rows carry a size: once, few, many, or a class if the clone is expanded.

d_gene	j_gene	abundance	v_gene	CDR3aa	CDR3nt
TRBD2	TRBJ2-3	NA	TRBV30	CAWTPGLAITDTQYF	TGTGCCTGGACCCCAGGACTAGCGATCACAGATACGCAGTATTTT
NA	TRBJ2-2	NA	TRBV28	CASSLFDSWGGELFF	TGTGCCAGCAGTTTATTTGATTCGTGGGGCGGGGAGCTGTTTTTT
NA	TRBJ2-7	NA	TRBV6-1	CASSGGGDGRNEQYF	TGTGCCAGCAGTGGGGGGGGCGACGGACGGAACGAGCAGTACTTC
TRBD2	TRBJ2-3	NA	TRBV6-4	CASSDSQRELTDTQYF	TGTGCCAGCAGTGACAGCCAGCGGGAGTTAACAGATACGCAGTATTTT
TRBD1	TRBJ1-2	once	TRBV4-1	CASSQERGTGFGYTF	TGCGCCAGCAGCCAGGAGCGTGGGACAGGGTTTGGCTACACCTTC
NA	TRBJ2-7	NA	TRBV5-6	CASSWGTGSRLGEQYF	TGTGCCAGCAGCTGGGGAACAGGGTCAAGGCTCGGCGAGCAGTACTTC
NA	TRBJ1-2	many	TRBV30	CAGPAGGTYTF	TGTGCCGGGCCGGCCGGGGGGACCTACACCTTC
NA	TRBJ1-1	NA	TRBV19	CATTPGASTEAFF	TGTGCCACTACTCCAGGGGCTTCCACTGAAGCTTTCTTT
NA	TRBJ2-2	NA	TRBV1	CTSSQEGGTRSGELFF	TGCACCAGCAGCCAAGAAGGCGGGACTAGATCCGGGGAGCTGTTTTTT
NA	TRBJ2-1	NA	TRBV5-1	CASSLAGPYNEQFF	TGCGCCAGCAGCTTGGCCGGGCCCTACAATGAGCAGTTCTTC
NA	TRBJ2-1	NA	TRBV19	CASSPQTTPPHNEQFF	TGTGCCAGTAGTCCCCAGACCACCCCGCCCCACAATGAGCAGTTCTTC
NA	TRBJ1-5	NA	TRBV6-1	CASSEVGGSGQPQHF	TGTGCCAGCAGTGAAGTTGGGGGGTCGGGGCAGCCCCAGCATTTT
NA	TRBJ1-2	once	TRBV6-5	CASSYHTNYGYTF	TGTGCCAGCAGTTACCACACGAACTATGGCTACACCTTC
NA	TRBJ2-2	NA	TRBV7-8	CASSPLGGGKGPGELFF	TGTGCCAGCAGCCCCCTCGGTGGGGGAAAGGGACCCGGGGAGCTGTTTTTT
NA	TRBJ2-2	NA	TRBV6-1	CASSEILANTGELFF	TGTGCCAGCAGTGAAATACTAGCGAACACCGGGGAGCTGTTTTTT
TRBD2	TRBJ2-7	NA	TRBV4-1	CASSQLAESAYEQYF	TGCGCCAGCAGCCAGCTAGCGGAAAGCGCCTACGAGCAGTACTTC
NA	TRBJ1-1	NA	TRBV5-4	CASSRTTGPMNTEAFF	TGTGCCAGCAGCCGAACAACAGGGCCCATGAACACTGAAGCTTTCTTT
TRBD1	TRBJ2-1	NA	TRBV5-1	CASSLGRQGFYNEQFF	TGCGCCAGCAGCTTGGGCAGACAGGGGTTTTACAATGAGCAGTTCTTC
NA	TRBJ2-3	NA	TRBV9	CASSVDWAGLTDTQYF	TGTGCCAGCAGCGTAGATTGGGCGGGACTCACAGATACGCAGTATTTT
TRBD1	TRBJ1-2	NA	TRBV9	CASSVVGTGDCTF	TGTGCCAGCAGCGTAGTGGGGACAGGGGACTGCACCTTC
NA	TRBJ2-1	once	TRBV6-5	CASSYGPVGPNEQFF	TGTGCCAGCAGTTACGGACCCGTGGGTCCCAATGAGCAGTTCTTC
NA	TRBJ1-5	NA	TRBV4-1	CASSQVEYGRDQPQHF	TGCGCCAGCAGCCAAGTGGAGTATGGGCGCGATCAGCCCCAGCATTTT
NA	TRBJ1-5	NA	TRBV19	CASTPLGSYNQPQHF	TGTGCCAGTACCCCCCTTGGGTCTTACAATCAGCCCCAGCATTTT
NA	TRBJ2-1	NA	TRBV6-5	CASSRSDSSYNEQFF	TGTGCCAGCAGTCGTAGCGACAGCTCCTACAATGAGCAGTTCTTC
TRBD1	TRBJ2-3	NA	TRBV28	CASGRGGSDTQYF	TGTGCCAGCGGGAGAGGGGGCTCAGATACGCAGTATTTT
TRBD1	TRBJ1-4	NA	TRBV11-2	CASSHRQGGGTNEKLFF	TGTGCCAGCAGCCATCGACAGGGCGGTGGAACTAATGAAAAACTGTTTTTT
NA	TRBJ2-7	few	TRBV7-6	CASRDQGSYEQYF	TGTGCCAGCAGAGATCAGGGTTCCTACGAGCAGTACTTC
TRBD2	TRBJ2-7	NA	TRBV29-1	CSVEVAGGFEQYF	TGCAGCGTTGAGGTAGCGGGAGGGTTTGAGCAGTACTTC
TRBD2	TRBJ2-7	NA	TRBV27	CASSLAGGYEQYF	TGTGCCAGCAGTTTAGCGGGAGGCTACGAGCAGTACTTC
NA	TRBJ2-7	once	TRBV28	CASSLLGPQGNYEQYF	TGTGCCAGCAGTTTATTAGGGCCGCAGGGGAACTACGAGCAGTACTTC
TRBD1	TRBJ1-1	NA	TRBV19	CASSSRDRVTEAFF	TGTGCCAGTAGTAGCCGGGACAGGGTTACTGAAGCTTTCTTT
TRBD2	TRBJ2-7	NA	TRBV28	CASSSQGLAGYEQYF	TGTGCCAGCAGTAGTCAGGGACTAGCGGGTTACGAGCAGTACTTC
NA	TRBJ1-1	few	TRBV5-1	CASSFVVGGAEAFF	TGCGCCAGCAGCTTTGTGGTAGGGGGTGCTGAAGCTTTCTTT
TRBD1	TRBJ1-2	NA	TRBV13	CASSSGQGPNYGYTF	TGTGCCAGCAGCTCGGGACAGGGCCCTAACTATGGCTACACCTTC
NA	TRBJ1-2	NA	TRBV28	CASSLRGGYGYTF	TGTGCCAGCAGTTTACGGGGGGGCTATGGCTACACCTTC
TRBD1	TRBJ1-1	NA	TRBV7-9	CASSTRTGENANTEAFF	TGTGCCAGCAGCACCCGGACAGGCGAAAACGCAAACACTGAAGCTTTCTTT
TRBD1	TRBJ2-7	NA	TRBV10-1	CASSEWTGGEEQYF	TGCGCCAGCAGTGAATGGACAGGGGGTGAAGAGCAGTACTTC
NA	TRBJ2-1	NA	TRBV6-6	CASRHPVNSYNEQFF	TGTGCCAGCAGACACCCTGTTAATTCCTACAATGAGCAGTTCTTC
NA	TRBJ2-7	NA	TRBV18	CASSPPGPGQAEQYF	TGTGCCAGCTCACCCCCGGGACCAGGACAAGCGGAGCAGTACTTC
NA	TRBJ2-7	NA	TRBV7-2	CASSLLWGYEQYF	TGTGCCAGCAGCTTACTATGGGGCTACGAGCAGTACTTC
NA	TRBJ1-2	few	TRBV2	CASRITSPTSPNYGYTF	TGTGCCAGCAGGATAACCAGCCCTACCTCCCCAAACTATGGCTACACCTTC
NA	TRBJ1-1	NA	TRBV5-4	CASSSPLGNTEAFF	TGTGCCAGCAGTTCCCCCCTCGGAAACACTGAAGCTTTCTTT
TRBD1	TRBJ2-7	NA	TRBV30	CAWSETGAYEQYF	TGTGCCTGGAGTGAGACAGGGGCCTACGAGCAGTACTTC
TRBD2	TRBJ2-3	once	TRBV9	CASSPRGGTDTQYF	TGTGCCAGCAGCCCAAGGGGAGGGACAGATACGCAGTATTTT
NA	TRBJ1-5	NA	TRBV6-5	CASSYSGKNQPQHF	TGTGCCAGCAGTTACTCGGGGAAGAATCAGCCCCAGCATTTT
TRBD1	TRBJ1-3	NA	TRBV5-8	CASSFRTGHEAGNTIYF	TGTGCCAGCAGCTTCCGGACAGGGCACGAGGCTGGAAACACCATATATTTT
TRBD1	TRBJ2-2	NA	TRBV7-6	CASSSTTGGTGELFF	TGTGCCAGCAGCTCCACGACAGGGGGAACCGGGGAGCTGTTTTTT
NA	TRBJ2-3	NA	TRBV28	CASSPPPGAGDTQYF	TGTGCCAGCAGTCCCCCCCCGGGGGCCGGAGATACGCAGTATTTT
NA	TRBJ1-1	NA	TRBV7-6	CASSLSTEAFF	TGTGCCAGCAGCTTGAGTACAGAAGCTTTCTTT